A selection of T cell receptor beta chains follows, all from one sample in a study of T cell changes during pregnancy in multiple sclerosis. Clones were sequenced by immunoSEQ multiplex PCR, and TCRdb holds only the in-frame ones, with some missing. The data contain about 59,000 clones, roughly 94% of them singletons. Here the sequenced sample was CD8+ T cells from peripheral blood mononuclear cells, taken after pregnancy. These receptors were collected from a female donor with multiple sclerosis, enrolled in a pregnancy study. CDR3s include the opening cysteine and the closing phenylalanine or tryptophan. Fields, in order: D gene, J gene, clone size, V gene, CDR3 DNA, CDR3 protein. A D gene is named only where the DNA matches it firmly. Clone sizes are given selectively: once, few, many, or a class where the clone is expanded.

D: NA
J: TRBJ2-6
size: NA
V: TRBV13
DNA: TGTGCCAGCAGCACCAGGACAGACTCTGGGGCCAACGTCCTGACTTTC
CDR3: CASSTRTDSGANVLTF

D: TRBD1
J: TRBJ2-7
size: NA
V: TRBV7-2
DNA: TGTGCCAGCAGCTTAGGGACAGGAACCTACGAGCAGTACTTC
CDR3: CASSLGTGTYEQYF

D: NA
J: TRBJ2-1
size: NA
V: TRBV10-3
DNA: TGTGCCATCAGTGGTGACTCGAGCTCCTACAATGAGCAGTTCTTC
CDR3: CAISGDSSSYNEQFF

D: NA
J: TRBJ2-3
size: NA
V: TRBV2
DNA: TGTGCTCCGACCAATGTGGAAGACAATACGCAGTATTTT
CDR3: CAPTNVEDNTQYF

D: TRBD1
J: TRBJ1-2
size: few
V: TRBV7-9
DNA: TGTGCCAGCAGCTTAGTTGGGACAGGTAGTTATGGCTACACCTTC
CDR3: CASSLVGTGSYGYTF

D: TRBD2
J: TRBJ2-7
size: once
V: TRBV29-1
DNA: TGCAGCGTTGAGGGAGCGGGACTATCGTACGAGCAGTACTTC
CDR3: CSVEGAGLSYEQYF

D: TRBD1
J: TRBJ2-7
size: NA
V: TRBV7-8
DNA: TGTGCCAGCAGGTCGTCATCTCTGGGACAGTCCGAGCAGTACTTC
CDR3: CASRSSSLGQSEQYF

D: NA
J: TRBJ2-1
size: NA
V: TRBV14
DNA: TGTGCCAGCAGCCAAGATCTTACGGTACATGAGCAGTTCTTC
CDR3: CASSQDLTVHEQFF

D: NA
J: TRBJ2-1
size: NA
V: TRBV4-2
DNA: TGTGCCAGCAGCCAAGATTACAACAATGAGCAGTTCTTC
CDR3: CASSQDYNNEQFF

D: TRBD1
J: TRBJ1-4
size: NA
V: TRBV2
DNA: TGTGCCAGCAGTGAAGCACAGGGGGTCGCTGAAAAACTGTTTTTT
CDR3: CASSEAQGVAEKLFF